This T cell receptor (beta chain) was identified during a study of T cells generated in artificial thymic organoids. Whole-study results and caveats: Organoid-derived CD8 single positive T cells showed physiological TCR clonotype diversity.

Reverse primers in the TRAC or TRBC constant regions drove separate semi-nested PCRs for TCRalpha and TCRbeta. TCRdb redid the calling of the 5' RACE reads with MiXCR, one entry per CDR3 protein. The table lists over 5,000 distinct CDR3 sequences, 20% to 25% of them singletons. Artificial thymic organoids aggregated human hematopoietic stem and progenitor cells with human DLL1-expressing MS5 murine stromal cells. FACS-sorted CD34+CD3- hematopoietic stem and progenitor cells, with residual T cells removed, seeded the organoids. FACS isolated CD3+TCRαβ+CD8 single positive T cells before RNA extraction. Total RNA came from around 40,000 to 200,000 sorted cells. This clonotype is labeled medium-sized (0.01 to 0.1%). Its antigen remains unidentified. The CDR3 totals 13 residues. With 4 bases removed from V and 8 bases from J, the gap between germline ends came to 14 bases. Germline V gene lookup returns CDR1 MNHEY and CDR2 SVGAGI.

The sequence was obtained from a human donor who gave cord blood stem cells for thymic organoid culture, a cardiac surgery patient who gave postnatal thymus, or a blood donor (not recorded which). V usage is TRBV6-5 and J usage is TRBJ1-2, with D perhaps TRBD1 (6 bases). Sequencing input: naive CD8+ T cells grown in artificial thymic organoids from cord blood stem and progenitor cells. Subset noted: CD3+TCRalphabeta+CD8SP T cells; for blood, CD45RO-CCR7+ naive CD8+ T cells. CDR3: CASSFDRRGGYTF. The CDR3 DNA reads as TGTGCCAGCAGTTTCGACAGGAGGGGCGGCTACACCTTC.